This is a list of T cell receptor beta chains from one sample in a study of T cells after posttransplantation cyclophosphamide. The table came from immunoSEQ multiplex PCR; TCRdb's copy has only in-frame clones and leaves some out. The sample has some 7,400 clones; about three quarters are singletons. Sequenced sample: memory CD4+ T cells sorted from blood. Source of these receptors: a woman aged 50 to 60 in good health and a related stem cell transplant donor. CDR3s leave out the opening cysteine and the closing phenylalanine or tryptophan.

>16|TRBV14|TRBJ2-3
ASSQSIGRTGIGDTQY
>13|TRBV5-8|TRBJ2-1
ASSLTTGTYNEQF
>12|TRBV7-9|TRBJ2-3
ASSLITGWDTQY
>12|TRBV10-3|TRBJ2-1
AIAASGRDNEQF
>15|TRBV4-2|TRBJ1-1
ASSQDLPYREISEAF
>18|TRBV7-3|TRBJ2-4
ASSSNRDFSGSRAKNIQY
>15|TRBV28|TRBJ1-4
ASSPQGAGGRAEKLF
>13|TRBV19|TRBJ2-1
ASSSSGTRGDEQF
>15|TRBV28|TRBJ2-1
ASSPPGTRFPYNEQF
>13|TRBV4-3|TRBJ1-5
ASSQVGGGNQPQH
>12|TRBV6-6|TRBJ2-1
ASSETGTYNEQF
>13|TRBV27|TRBJ2-7
ASTLLAGGPNEQY
>14|TRBV5-5|TRBJ2-1
ASSFNSGRLPNEQF
>12|TRBV12-2|TRBJ2-5
ASRLAKGAETQY
>14|TRBV18|TRBJ2-2
ASSPFGQGASGELF
>9|TRBV28|TRBJ1-4
ASSLAEKLF
>13|TRBV15|TRBJ1-5
ATGTGGRGNQPQH
>11|TRBV28|TRBJ1-1
ASTRDMNTEAF
>14|TRBV7-9|TRBJ2-3
ASSLGRRSSTDTQY
>16|TRBV21-1|TRBJ2-2
ASSKAPGSDRGTGELF
>12|TRBV7-2|TRBJ2-2
ASSSRGYTGELF
>13|TRBV7-2|TRBJ2-1
ASSLSGGTLAAQF
>13|TRBV21-1|TRBJ2-7
ASTQGGAYSYEQY
>13|TRBV19|TRBJ2-7
ASSQLAALSYEQY
>14|TRBV5-6|TRBJ2-1
ASSLGLAGGLFEQF
>14|TRBV5-6|TRBJ2-5
ASSLLAGGGGKTQY
>13|TRBV28|TRBJ2-1
ASSRGTGGDSGRF
>12|TRBV5-1|TRBJ2-7
ASSLAGVPYEQY
>12|TRBV7-9|TRBJ1-4
ASSTGRLNEKLF
>16|TRBV10-3|TRBJ2-1
AISGIVATSGSGNEQF
>17|TRBV19|TRBJ1-5
ASSVYRGRGGVSNQPQH
>11|TRBV29-1|TRBJ1-1
SVRGGWNTEAF
>12|TRBV6-1|TRBJ2-4
ASSRAGQKNIQY
>12|TRBV15|TRBJ1-5
ATSRAGGDQPQH
>13|TRBV27|TRBJ1-5
ASSFTQGLGEPQH
>14|TRBV28|TRBJ2-1
ASSLMGGSSYNEQF
>15|TRBV4-3|TRBJ1-1
ASSQDHRGTMNTEAF